This T cell receptor beta chain emerged from a study of shared clonotypes between healthy human individuals. This clone appeared once. The antigen is undetermined. Study results and limitations: Memory subsets generally showed lower estimated richness than naive subsets.

Free of recent acute infections or vaccinations, the donors were healthy HIV-negative adults. The donors were all Caucasian adults (living in Nashville, Tennessee). Each PCR replicate from the sorted subsets contained about 200 ng DNA, which is about 31,000 T cell genomes. The assay was immunoSEQ multiplex PCR, and TCRdb's table has in-frame clones only and misses some. The data contain 640,000 or so clones, less than 80% of them singletons. V gave up 4 bases and J gave up 2 bases, with 14 bases separating them. The CDR3 sequence is 14 residues long. Germline V gene lookup returns CDR1 SQVTM and CDR2 ANQGSEA.

The chain employs TRBV29-1 and TRBJ1-2; possible D gene TRBD1, 5 bases. Sequenced material: memory CD4+ T cells sorted from blood. Subset here: CD45RA-negative fraction. The source of this sequence is a woman aged 25 to 45 in good health. The CDR3 loop reads CSVVGDTGNYGYTF. The CDR3 nucleotides read TGCAGCGTTGTCGGAGACACAGGCAACTATGGCTACACCTTC. Variable domain in full (rest from reference TRBV29-1 and TRBJ1-2): SAVISQKPSRDICQRGTSLTIQCQVDSQVTMMFWYRQQPGQSLTLIATANQGSEATYESGFVIDKFPISRPNLTFSTLTVSNMSPEDSSIYLCSVVGDTGNYGYTFGSGTRLTVV.